Listed below are T cell receptor beta chains from one sample, sequenced in a study of circulating CD8 cells and anti-PD-1 response in melanoma. In TCRdb, the reads were re-called with MiXCR into one record per CDR3 protein. Here the sample spans 1,200 or so distinct CDR3 sequences, approximately 7% being singletons. Specimen: CD8+ T cells from PBMCs, collected at baseline or after one month of anti-PD-1 therapy (not recorded which). These receptor sequences come from a human donor with melanoma. Both conserved end residues are part of each CDR3. D genes are given only for firm matches. Expanded clones are given a class, and other clones once, few, many or no size at all.

length,D,V,J,size,DNA,CDR3
16,TRBD2,TRBV12-5,TRBJ2-5,medium-sized,TGTGCTAGTGGTTTGGTTTCGTTTAGCGGGGAAGAGACCCAGTACTTC,CASGLVSFSGEETQYF
13,-,TRBV19,TRBJ1-1,-,TGTGCCAGTAGGGACAGCGGGAACACTGAAGCTTTCTTT,CASRDSGNTEAFF
12,-,TRBV2,TRBJ2-3,-,TGTGCCAGCAGGGGGCTTACAGATACGCAGTATTTT,CASRGLTDTQYF
15,TRBD1,TRBV19,TRBJ1-5,large,TGTGCCAGTAGTATCCGACAGGGTAGCAATCAGCCCCAGCATTTT,CASSIRQGSNQPQHF
14,-,TRBV3-1,TRBJ2-3,large,TGTGCCAGCAGCCAAGAGAGTAGCACAGATACGCAGTATTTT,CASSQESSTDTQYF
13,-,TRBV29-1,TRBJ1-1,-,TGCAGCGTTGCGGACCCATTATCCACTGAAGCTTTCTTT,CSVADPLSTEAFF
16,-,TRBV7-8,TRBJ2-3,medium-sized,TGTGCCAGCAGCTCCGTGGGGGGGCCCGGCACAGATACGCAGTATTTT,CASSSVGGPGTDTQYF
15,TRBD1,TRBV6-6,TRBJ2-1,medium-sized,TGTGCCAGCAGTTACGAGGGGACAGGGGTTCATGAGCAGTTCTTC,CASSYEGTGVHEQFF
16,TRBD2,TRBV7-3,TRBJ2-1,medium-sized,TGTGCCAGCAGCCCCCGGACTAGCGGTGTTAATAATGAGCAGTTCTTC,CASSPRTSGVNNEQFF
13,TRBD1,TRBV27,TRBJ1-5,large,TGTGCCAGCAGTCTGGGACAGAACGGGGCCCAGCATTTT,CASSLGQNGAQHF
17,TRBD1,TRBV12-5,TRBJ2-2,large,TGTGCTAGTGGTGCCCCCCCGACAGGGTTGGAGGCCGGGGAGCTGTTTTTT,CASGAPPTGLEAGELFF
12,-,TRBV19,TRBJ1-2,medium-sized,TGTGCCAGCCTCCCCCAAAGTGGTGGCTACACCTTC,CASLPQSGGYTF
12,-,TRBV27,TRBJ1-5,large,TGTGCCAGCAGGCTGGGCAATCAGCCCCAGCATTTT,CASRLGNQPQHF